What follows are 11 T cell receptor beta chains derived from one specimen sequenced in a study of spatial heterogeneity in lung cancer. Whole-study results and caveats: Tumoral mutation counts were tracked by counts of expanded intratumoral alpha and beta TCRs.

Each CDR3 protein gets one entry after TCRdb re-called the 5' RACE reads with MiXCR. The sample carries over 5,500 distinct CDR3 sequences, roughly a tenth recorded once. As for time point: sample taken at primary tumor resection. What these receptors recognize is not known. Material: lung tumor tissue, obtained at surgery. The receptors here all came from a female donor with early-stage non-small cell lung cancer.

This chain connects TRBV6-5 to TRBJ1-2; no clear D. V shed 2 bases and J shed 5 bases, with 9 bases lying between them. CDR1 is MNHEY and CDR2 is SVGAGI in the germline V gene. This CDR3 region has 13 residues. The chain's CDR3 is CASSYDRGYGYTF. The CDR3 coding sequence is TGTGCCAGCAGTTACGATCGAGGGTATGGCTACACCTTC.

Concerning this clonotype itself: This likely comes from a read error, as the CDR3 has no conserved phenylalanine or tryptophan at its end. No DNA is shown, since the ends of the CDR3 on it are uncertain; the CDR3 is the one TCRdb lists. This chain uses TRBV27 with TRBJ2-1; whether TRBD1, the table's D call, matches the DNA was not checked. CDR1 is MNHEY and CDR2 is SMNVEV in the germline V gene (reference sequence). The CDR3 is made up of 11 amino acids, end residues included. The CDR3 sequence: CASTAAEPPTT.

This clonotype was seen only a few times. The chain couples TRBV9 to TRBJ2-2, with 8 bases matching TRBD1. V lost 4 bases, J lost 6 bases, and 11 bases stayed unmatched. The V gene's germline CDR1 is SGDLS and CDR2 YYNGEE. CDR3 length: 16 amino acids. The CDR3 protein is CASSNLDRGRAGELFF. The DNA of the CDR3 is TGTGCCAGCAGCAACCTCGACAGGGGTAGAGCCGGGGAGCTGTTTTTT.

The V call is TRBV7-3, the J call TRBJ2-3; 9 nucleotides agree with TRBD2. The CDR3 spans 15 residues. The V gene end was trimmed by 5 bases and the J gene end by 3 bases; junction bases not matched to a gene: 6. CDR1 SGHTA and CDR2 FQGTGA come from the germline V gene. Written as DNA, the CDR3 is TGTGCCAGCAGCCCCAGGACTAGCGCAACAGATACGCAGTATTTT. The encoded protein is CASSPRTSATDTQYF.

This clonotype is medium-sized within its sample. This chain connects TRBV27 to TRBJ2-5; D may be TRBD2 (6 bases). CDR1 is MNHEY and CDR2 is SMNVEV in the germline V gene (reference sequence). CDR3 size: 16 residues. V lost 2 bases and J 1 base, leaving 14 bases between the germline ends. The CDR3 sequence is CASSLGSAGSQETQYF. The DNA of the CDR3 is TGTGCCAGCAGTTTAGGATCAGCGGGCTCCCAAGAGACCCAGTACTTC.

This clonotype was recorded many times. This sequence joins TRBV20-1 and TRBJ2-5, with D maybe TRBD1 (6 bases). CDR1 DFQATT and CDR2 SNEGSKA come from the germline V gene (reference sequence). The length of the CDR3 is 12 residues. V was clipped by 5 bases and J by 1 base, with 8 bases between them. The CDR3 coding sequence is TGCAGTGCTTTGACAGGCCAAGAGACCCAGTACTTC. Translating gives CSALTGQETQYF.

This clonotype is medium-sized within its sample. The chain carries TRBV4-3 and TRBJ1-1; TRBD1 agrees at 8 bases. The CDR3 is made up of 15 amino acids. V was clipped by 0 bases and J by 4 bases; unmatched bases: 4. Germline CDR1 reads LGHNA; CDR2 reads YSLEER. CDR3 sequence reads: CASSQDGRGRTEAFF. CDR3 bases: TGCGCCAGCAGCCAAGATGGCAGGGGGCGCACTGAAGCTTTCTTT.

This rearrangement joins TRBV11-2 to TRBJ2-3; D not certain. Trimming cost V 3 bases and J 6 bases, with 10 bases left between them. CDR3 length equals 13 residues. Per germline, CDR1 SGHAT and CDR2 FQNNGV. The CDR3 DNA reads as TGTGCCAGCAGCTTCTCGACTCCGGATACGCAGTATTTT. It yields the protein CASSFSTPDTQYF.

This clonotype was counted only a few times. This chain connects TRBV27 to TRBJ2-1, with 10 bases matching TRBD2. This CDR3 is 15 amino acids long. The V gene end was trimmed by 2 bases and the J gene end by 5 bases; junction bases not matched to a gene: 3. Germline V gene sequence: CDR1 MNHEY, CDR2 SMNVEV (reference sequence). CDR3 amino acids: CASSLSGGDDNEQFF. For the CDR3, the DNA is TGTGCCAGCAGTTTAAGCGGGGGGGACGACAATGAGCAGTTCTTC.

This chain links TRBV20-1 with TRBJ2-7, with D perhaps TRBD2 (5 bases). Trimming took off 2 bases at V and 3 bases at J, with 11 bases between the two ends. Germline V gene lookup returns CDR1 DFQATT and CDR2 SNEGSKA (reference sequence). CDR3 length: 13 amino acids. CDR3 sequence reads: CSARWGEGYEQYF. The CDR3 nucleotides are TGCAGTGCTAGATGGGGAGAGGGCTACGAGCAGTACTTC.

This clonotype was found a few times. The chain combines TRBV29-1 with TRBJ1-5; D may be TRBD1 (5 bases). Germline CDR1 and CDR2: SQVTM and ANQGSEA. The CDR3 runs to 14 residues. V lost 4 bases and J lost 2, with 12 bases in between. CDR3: CSVAGGDGNQPQHF. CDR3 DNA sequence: TGCAGCGTTGCTGGGGGTGACGGCAATCAGCCCCAGCATTTT.